The source of this T cell receptor beta chain is a study of cytomegalovirus exposure and HLA in healthy donors. General observations from the study: Cytomegalovirus association was assigned to 170 or so TCR beta chains.

Sequencing was performed with immunoSEQ multiplex PCR; in TCRdb, only in-frame clones are kept and a portion is missing. The data hold 65,000 to 70,000 clones, with around 93% observed a single time. Details on this clone: The antigen remains undetermined.

This TCR was sampled from a man between 18 and 35 years old in good health and CMV-seronegative. Sequenced: PBMCs.

CDR3 in DNA: TGTGCCAGCAGTTCACCGATATCTGGGGAGGGCCCGAACGAGCAGTACTTC. This codes for CASSSPISGEGPNEQYF. This rearrangement joins TRBV9 to TRBJ2-7; 7 nucleotides line up with TRBD2. The germline gives CDR1 SGDLS, CDR2 YYNGEE. V was clipped by 5 bases and J by 5 bases; unmatched bases: 19. This CDR3 is 17 amino acids long.